Given below is one TCR beta chain in context. TCRdb keeps only in-frame clones here, not all; method: immunoSEQ multiplex PCR. Among more than 65,000 clones listed, approximately 96% were seen once. Trimming took off 1 base at V and 3 bases at J, with 10 bases between the two ends. The CDR3 runs to 15 residues. The germline gives CDR1 SGHDN, CDR2 FVKESK. This sample was taken from a study of technical replicates of blood from several donors. Sequences were obtained from T cells isolated from PBMCs. The rearrangement joins TRBV14 to TRBJ2-1; D not resolved. The sequence was collected from a human donor in good health. The CDR3 bases are TGTGCCAGCAGCCAAGGAGGTGTAATCTACAATGAGCAGTTCTTC. Its translation: CASSQGGVIYNEQFF.